This TCR beta chain comes out of a study of T cell repertoires in cytomegalovirus infection. Study-wide context: The public TCR beta signatures pointed to both CMV infection and matching HLA type.

TCRdb ran MiXCR on the reads and lists one entry per CDR3 protein. In the table there are approximately 910,000 distinct CDR3 sequences, 30% to 40% of which are singletons. CDR1 and CDR2 from the germline V gene are SGHDT and YYEEEE. CDR3 length: 13 residues. Trimming removed 7 bases from V and 4 bases from J, with 11 bases in between. This clonotype showed up just a few times. Its antigen is as yet unknown. The chain combines TRBV5-6 with TRBJ2-2; D is possibly TRBD1 (6 bases). The sequence derives from a human donor in good health (CMV status not recorded). Some clones in this sample may be carry-over from other donors' samples. Source: cultured CD8+ T cells from PBMCs, taken from culture after CMV antigen stimulation. The CDR3 nucleotides read TGTGCCAGCTCCAGGGGAGCCACCGGGGAGCTGTTTTTT. Translating it yields CASSRGATGELFF. The full variable domain, completed using reference TRBV5-6 and TRBJ2-2, is DAGVTQSPTHLIKTRGQQVTLRCSPKSGHDTVSWYQQALGQGPQFIFQYYEEEERQRGNFPDRFSGHQFPNYSSELNVNALLLGDSALYLCASSRGATGELFFGEGSRLTVL.